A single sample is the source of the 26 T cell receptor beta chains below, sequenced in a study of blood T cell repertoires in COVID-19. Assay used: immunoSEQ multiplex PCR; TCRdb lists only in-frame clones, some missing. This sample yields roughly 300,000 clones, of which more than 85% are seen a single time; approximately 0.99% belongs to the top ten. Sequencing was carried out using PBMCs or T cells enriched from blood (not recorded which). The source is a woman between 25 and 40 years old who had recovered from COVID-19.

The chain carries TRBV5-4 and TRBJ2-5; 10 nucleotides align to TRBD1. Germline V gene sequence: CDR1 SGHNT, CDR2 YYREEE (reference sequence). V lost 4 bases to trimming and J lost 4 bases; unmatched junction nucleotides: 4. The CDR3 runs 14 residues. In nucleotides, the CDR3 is TGTGCCAGCAGCCAGACAGGGGGCTTAGAGACCCAGTACTTC. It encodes CASSQTGGLETQYF.

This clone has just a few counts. CDR3 nucleotides: TGTGCCAGCAGCCCGACCAGGGGGCATATCTATGGCTACACCTTC. Its translation is CASSPTRGHIYGYTF. The chain carries TRBV27 and TRBJ1-2; TRBD1 matches 8 bases. Per the germline V gene, CDR1 is MNHEY and CDR2 is SMNVEV (reference sequence). Losses at the gene ends were 6 bases for V and 4 bases for J; bases not matched to a gene: 10. The CDR3 consists of 15 residues.

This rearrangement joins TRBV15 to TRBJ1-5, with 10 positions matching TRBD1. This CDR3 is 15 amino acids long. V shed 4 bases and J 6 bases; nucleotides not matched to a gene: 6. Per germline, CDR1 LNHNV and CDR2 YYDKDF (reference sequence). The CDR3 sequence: CATSTADRGIQPQHF. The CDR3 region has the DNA TGTGCCACCAGCACTGCGGACAGGGGGATTCAGCCCCAGCATTTT.

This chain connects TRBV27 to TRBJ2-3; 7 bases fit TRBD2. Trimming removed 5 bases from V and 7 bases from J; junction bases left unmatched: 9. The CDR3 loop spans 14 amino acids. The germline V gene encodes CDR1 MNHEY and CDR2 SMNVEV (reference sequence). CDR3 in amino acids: CASSPRTSRNTQYF. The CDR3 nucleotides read TGTGCCAGCAGTCCCCGGACTAGTAGGAATACGCAGTATTTT.

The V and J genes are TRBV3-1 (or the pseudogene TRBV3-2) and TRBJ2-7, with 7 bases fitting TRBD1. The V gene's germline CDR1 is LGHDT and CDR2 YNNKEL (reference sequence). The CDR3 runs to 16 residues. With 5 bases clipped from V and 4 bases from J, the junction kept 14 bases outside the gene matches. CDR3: CASSAQQGWGWYEQYF. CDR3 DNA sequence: TGTGCCAGCAGCGCACAACAGGGGTGGGGTTGGTACGAGCAGTACTTC.

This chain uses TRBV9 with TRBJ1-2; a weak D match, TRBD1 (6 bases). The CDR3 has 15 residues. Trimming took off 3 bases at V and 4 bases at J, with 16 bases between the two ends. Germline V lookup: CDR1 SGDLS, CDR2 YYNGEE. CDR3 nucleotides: TGTGCCAGCAGCGCATCCGGGACAATTGGCTATGGCTACACCTTC. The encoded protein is CASSASGTIGYGYTF.

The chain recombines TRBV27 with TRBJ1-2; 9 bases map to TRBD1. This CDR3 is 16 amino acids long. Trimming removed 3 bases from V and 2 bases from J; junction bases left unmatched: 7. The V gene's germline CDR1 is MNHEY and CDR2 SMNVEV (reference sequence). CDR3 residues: CASSFADRGANYGYTF. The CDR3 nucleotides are TGTGCCAGCAGTTTCGCCGACAGGGGGGCCAACTATGGCTACACCTTC.

In DNA, the CDR3 is TGTGCCAGCAGGATCGGACAGGGCGGCCAGTACTTC. Amino acids: CASRIGQGGQYF. This chain links TRBV12-3 or TRBV12-4 with TRBJ2-5, with 8 bases aligning to TRBD1. This CDR3 is built from 12 residues. With 6 bases clipped from V and 10 bases from J, the junction kept 7 bases outside the gene matches.

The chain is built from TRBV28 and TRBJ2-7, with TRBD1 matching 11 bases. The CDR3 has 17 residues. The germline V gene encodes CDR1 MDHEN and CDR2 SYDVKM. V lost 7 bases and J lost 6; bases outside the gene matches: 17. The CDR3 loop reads CASKSGQGDDERSEQYF. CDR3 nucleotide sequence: TGTGCCAGCAAATCGGGACAGGGGGACGACGAGCGGTCCGAGCAGTACTTC.

The CDR3 DNA sequence: TGTGCCAGCAGCTCCGGGACAGCTTGGAGCGAGCAGTACTTC. The encoded protein is CASSSGTAWSEQYF. The V gene is TRBV7-2, the J gene TRBJ2-7, with 7 bases aligning to TRBD1. V was pared by 4 bases and J by 6 bases, with 9 bases of the junction left unmatched. The CDR3 sequence is 14 residues long. From germline, CDR1 is SGHTA and CDR2 FQGNSA.

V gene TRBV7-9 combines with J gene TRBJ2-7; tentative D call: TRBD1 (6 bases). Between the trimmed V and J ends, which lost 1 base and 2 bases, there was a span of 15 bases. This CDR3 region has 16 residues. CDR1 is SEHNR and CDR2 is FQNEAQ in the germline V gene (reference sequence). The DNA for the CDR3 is TGTGCCAGCAGCTTAGTTCCCGGACAGCGGCCCTACGAGCAGTACTTC. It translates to CASSLVPGQRPYEQYF.

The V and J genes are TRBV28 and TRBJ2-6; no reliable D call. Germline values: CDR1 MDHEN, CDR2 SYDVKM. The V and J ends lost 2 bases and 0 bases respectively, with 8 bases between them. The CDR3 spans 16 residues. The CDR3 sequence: CASSLIPLSGANVLTF. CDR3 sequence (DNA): TGTGCCAGCAGTTTAATTCCACTCTCTGGGGCCAACGTCCTGACTTTC.

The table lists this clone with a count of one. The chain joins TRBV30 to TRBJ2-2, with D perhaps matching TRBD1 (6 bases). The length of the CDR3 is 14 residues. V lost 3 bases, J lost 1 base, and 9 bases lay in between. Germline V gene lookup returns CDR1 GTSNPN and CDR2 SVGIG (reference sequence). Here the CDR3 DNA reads TGTGCCTGGAGGTCCAGGGGGAACACCGGGGAGCTGTTTTTT. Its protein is CAWRSRGNTGELFF.

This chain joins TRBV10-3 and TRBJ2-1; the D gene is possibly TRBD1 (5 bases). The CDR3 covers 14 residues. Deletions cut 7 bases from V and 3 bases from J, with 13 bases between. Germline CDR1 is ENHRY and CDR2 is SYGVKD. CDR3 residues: CAITRTDSYNEQFF. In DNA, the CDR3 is TGTGCCATCACCAGGACCGACAGCTACAATGAGCAGTTCTTC.

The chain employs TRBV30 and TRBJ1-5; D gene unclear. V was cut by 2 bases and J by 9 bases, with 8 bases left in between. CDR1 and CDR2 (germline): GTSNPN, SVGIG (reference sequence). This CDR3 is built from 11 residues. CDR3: CAWSSEGPQHF. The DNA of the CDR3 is TGTGCCTGGAGTTCCGAGGGGCCCCAGCATTTT. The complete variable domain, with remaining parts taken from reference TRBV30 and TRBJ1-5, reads SQTIHQWPATLVQPVGSPLSLECTVEGTSNPNLYWYRQAAGRGLQLLFYSVGIGQISSEVPQNLSASRPQDRQFILSSKKLLLSDSGFYLCAWSSEGPQHFGDGTRLSIL.

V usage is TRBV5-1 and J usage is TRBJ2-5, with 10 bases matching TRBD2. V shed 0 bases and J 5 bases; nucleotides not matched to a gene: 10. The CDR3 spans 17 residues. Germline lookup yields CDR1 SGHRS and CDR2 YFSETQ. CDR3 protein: CASSLAVGLAGVETQYF. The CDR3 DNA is TGCGCCAGCAGCTTGGCGGTGGGCCTAGCGGGGGTGGAGACCCAGTACTTC.

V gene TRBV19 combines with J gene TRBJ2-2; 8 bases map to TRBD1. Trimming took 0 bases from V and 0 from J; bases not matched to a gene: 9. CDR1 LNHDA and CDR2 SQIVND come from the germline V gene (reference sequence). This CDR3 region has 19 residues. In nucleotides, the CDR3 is TGTGCCAGTAGTATAGATGCCGGACAGGGCTATCCGAACACCGGGGAGCTGTTTTTT. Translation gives CASSIDAGQGYPNTGELFF.

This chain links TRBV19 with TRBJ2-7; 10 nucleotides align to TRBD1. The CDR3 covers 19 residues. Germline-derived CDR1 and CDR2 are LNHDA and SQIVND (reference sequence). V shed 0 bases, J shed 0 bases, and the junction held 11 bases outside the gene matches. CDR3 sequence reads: CASSIDFESGQGSSYEQYF. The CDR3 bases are TGTGCCAGTAGTATAGATTTCGAATCGGGACAGGGGAGCTCCTACGAGCAGTACTTC. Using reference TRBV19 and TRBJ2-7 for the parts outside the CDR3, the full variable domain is DGGITQSPKYLFRKEGQNVTLSCEQNLNHDAMYWYRQDPGQGLRLIYYSQIVNDFQKGDIAEGYSVSREKKESFPLTVTSAQKNPTAFYLCASSIDFESGQGSSYEQYFGPGTRLTVT.

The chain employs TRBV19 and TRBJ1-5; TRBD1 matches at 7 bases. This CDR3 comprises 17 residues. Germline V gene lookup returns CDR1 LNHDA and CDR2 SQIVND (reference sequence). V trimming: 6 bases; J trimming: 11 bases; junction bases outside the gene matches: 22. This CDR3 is CASSWWPGQPKGGAQHF. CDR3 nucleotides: TGTGCCAGTAGCTGGTGGCCGGGACAGCCTAAGGGAGGAGCCCAGCATTTT.

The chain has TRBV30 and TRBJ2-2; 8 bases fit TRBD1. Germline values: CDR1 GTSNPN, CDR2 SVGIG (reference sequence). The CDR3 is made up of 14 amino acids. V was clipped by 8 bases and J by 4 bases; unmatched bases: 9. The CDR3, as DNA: TGTGCCGCCACACAGGGGGTGGGCACCGGGGAGCTGTTTTTT. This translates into CAATQGVGTGELFF. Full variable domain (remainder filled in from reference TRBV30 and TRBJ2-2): SQTIHQWPATLVQPVGSPLSLECTVEGTSNPNLYWYRQAAGRGLQLLFYSVGIGQISSEVPQNLSASRPQDRQFILSSKKLLLSDSGFYLCAATQGVGTGELFFGEGSRLTVL.

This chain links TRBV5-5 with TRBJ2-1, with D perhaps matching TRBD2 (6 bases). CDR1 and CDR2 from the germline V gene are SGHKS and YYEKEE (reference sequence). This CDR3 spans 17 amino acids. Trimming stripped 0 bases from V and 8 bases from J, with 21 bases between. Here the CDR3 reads CASSLAEGLVHSDEQFF. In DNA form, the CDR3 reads TGTGCCAGCAGCTTGGCCGAGGGACTCGTCCATAGCGATGAGCAGTTCTTC.

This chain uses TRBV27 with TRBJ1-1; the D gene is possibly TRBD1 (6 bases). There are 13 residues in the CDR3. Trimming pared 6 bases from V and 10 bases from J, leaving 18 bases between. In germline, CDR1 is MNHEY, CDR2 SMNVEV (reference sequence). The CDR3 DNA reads TGTGCCAGCAGCCCTACACTACAGGGTCGAGCTTTCTTT. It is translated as CASSPTLQGRAFF.

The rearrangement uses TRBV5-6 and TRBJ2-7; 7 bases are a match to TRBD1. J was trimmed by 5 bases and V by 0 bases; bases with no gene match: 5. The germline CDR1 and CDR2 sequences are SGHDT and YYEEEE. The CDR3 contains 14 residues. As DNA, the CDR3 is TGTGCCAGCAGCTTGGGGACAGGTTATAACGAGCAGTACTTC. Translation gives CASSLGTGYNEQYF.

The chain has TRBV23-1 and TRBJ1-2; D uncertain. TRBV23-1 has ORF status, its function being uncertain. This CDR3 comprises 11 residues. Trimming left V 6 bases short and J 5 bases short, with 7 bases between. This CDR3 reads CASRRLYGYTF. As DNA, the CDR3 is TGCGCCAGCAGGAGATTATATGGCTACACCTTC.

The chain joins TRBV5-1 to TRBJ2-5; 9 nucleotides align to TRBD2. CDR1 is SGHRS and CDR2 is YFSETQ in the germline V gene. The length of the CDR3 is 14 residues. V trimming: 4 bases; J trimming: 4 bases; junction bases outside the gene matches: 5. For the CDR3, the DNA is TGCGCCAGCAGCGAGGGACTAGCTCCAGAGACCCAGTACTTC. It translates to CASSEGLAPETQYF.

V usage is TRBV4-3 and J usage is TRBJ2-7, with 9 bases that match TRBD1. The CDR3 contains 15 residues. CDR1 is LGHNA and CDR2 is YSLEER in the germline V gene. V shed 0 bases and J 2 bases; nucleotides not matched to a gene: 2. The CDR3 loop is CASSQEGTGTYEQYF. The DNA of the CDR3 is TGCGCCAGCAGCCAAGAAGGGACAGGGACCTACGAGCAGTACTTC.